These 24 T cell receptor beta chains originate from one sample sequenced in a study of T cell responses to AZD1222 COVID-19 vaccine. The assay was immunoSEQ multiplex PCR, and TCRdb's table has in-frame clones only and misses some. The sample includes 75,000 to 100,000 clones, 70% to 90% of them seen just once. This specimen was peripheral blood, taken on day 0 of AZD1222 vaccination. Receptors originate from an adult in good health.

The chain has TRBV28 and TRBJ1-1; D possibly corresponds to TRBD1 (6 bases). The CDR3 runs 13 residues. Trimming pared 7 bases from V and 2 bases from J, leaving 11 bases between. Germline CDR1 and CDR2: MDHEN and SYDVKM. The CDR3 bases are TGTGCCAGCAAAGAAGGGGGAAACACTGAAGCTTTCTTT. Amino acids: CASKEGGNTEAFF.

This clone has a handful of counts. The V and J genes are TRBV6-5 and TRBJ1-6; 7 positions agree with TRBD1. Trimming took 6 bases from V and 10 from J; bases not matched to a gene: 9. The CDR3 spans 14 residues. Germline assignment: CDR1 MNHEY and CDR2 SVGAGI. The CDR3 DNA sequence: TGTGCCAGCAGCCTACAGGGACAGTGGTCACCCCTCCACTTT. Translated, it gives CASSLQGQWSPLHF.

The chain is built from TRBV3-1 (or the pseudogene TRBV3-2) and TRBJ2-5; D is perhaps TRBD2 (6 bases). Germline V lookup: CDR1 LGHDT, CDR2 YNNKEL (reference sequence). The CDR3 totals 16 residues. Deletions cut 4 bases from V and 3 bases from J, with 18 bases between. The CDR3 spells CASSRFPGLPEETQYF. The CDR3 region has the DNA TGTGCCAGCAGCCGTTTCCCGGGACTTCCAGAAGAGACCCAGTACTTC.

The table lists this clone with a count of one. The V gene is TRBV2, the J gene TRBJ2-7; D unclear. The CDR3 totals 10 residues. Per germline, CDR1 SNHLY and CDR2 FYNNEI. Deletions cut 7 bases from V and 0 bases from J, with 1 base between. The CDR3 region is CASNSYEQYF. The CDR3 DNA reads TGTGCCAGCAACTCCTACGAGCAGTACTTC.

CDR3 sequence (DNA): TGTGCCAGCAGCTTAGTTGGGGGGACGGGCTCCTACGAGCAGTACTTC. This codes for CASSLVGGTGSYEQYF. V usage is TRBV7-2 and J usage is TRBJ2-7; D may be TRBD2 (6 bases). The CDR3 loop spans 16 amino acids. The germline V and J ends were trimmed by 1 base and 0 bases, with 13 bases remaining between them. Germline V gives CDR1 SGHTA, CDR2 FQGNSA.

The rearrangement links TRBV7-9 to TRBJ1-2; TRBD1 might be the D (6 bases). The CDR3 has 13 amino acids. Trimming removed 2 bases from V and 8 bases from J, with 12 bases in between. The germline V gene encodes CDR1 SEHNR and CDR2 FQNEAQ (reference sequence). The CDR3 DNA reads as TGTGCCAGCAGCTTAACAGGGAATGGCGGCTACACCTTC. This sequence encodes CASSLTGNGGYTF. Full variable domain (remainder filled in from reference TRBV7-9 and TRBJ1-2): DTGVSQNPRHKITKRGQNVTFRCDPISEHNRLYWYRQTLGQGPEFLTYFQNEAQLEKSRLLSDRFSAERPKGSFSTLEIQRTEQGDSAMYLCASSLTGNGGYTFGSGTRLTVV.

This chain connects TRBV7-8 to TRBJ2-1; weak D call: TRBD1 (5 bases). V was clipped by 4 bases and J by 2 bases, with 12 bases between them. The length of the CDR3 is 15 residues. CDR1 and CDR2 (germline): SGHVS, FQNEAQ. The CDR3 region is CASSYRTVAYNEQFF. In nucleotides, the CDR3 is TGTGCCAGCAGCTACAGGACGGTGGCCTACAATGAGCAGTTCTTC.

A few counts support this clone. CDR3 sequence reads: CASSPLPFPGQGNTEAFF. The CDR3 bases are TGTGCCAGCAGCCCCTTGCCATTTCCGGGACAGGGTAACACTGAAGCTTTCTTT. The chain links TRBV7-2 to TRBJ1-1, with 9 bases lining up with TRBD1. After removal of 5 bases from V and 2 bases from J, the junction contained 15 bases not matched to a gene. There are 18 residues in the CDR3. Germline V lookup: CDR1 SGHTA, CDR2 FQGNSA.

The V gene is TRBV15, the J gene TRBJ2-5, with D unclear. The CDR3 length is 14 residues. Trimming stripped 9 bases from V and 4 bases from J, with 18 bases between. Germline assignment: CDR1 LNHNV and CDR2 YYDKDF (reference sequence). The CDR3 reads CATSESTRRETQYF. CDR3 coding DNA: TGTGCCACTTCGGAATCAACCAGGCGAGAGACCCAGTACTTC. The full variable domain, rest sourced from reference TRBV15 and TRBJ2-5, is DAMVIQNPRYQVTQFGKPVTLSCSQTLNHNVMYWYQQKSSQAPKLLFHYYDKDFNNEADTPDNFQSRRPNTSFCFLDIRSPGLGDTAMYLCATSESTRRETQYFGPGTRLLVL.

The rearrangement links TRBV10-3 to TRBJ1-5, with TRBD1 matching over 10 bases. Germline CDR1 is ENHRY and CDR2 is SYGVKD. Trimming cost V 8 bases and J 4 bases; bases outside gene matches: 8. This CDR3 has 15 amino acids. DNA for the CDR3: TGTGCCATCTCTGGAGGACAGGGGGGTAATCAGCCCCAGCATTTT. The encoded protein is CAISGGQGGNQPQHF.

This clone occurred a few times. The chain couples TRBV18 to TRBJ2-3; D not certain. V shed 2 bases and J shed 6 bases, with 6 bases lying between them. This CDR3 contains 12 residues. In germline, CDR1 is KGHSH, CDR2 LQKENI. CDR3 residues: CASSPGADTQYF. As DNA, the CDR3 is TGTGCCAGCTCACCAGGAGCGGATACGCAGTATTTT.

The V and J genes are TRBV30 and TRBJ1-3; weak D call: TRBD1 (6 bases). V lost 2 bases to trimming and J lost 10 bases, with 12 bases between them. The CDR3 covers 12 residues. Germline-derived CDR1 and CDR2 are GTSNPN and SVGIG (reference sequence). The CDR3 loop is CAWSTHRETIYF. CDR3 nucleotides: TGTGCCTGGAGTACACACAGGGAAACCATATATTTT.

The rearrangement joins TRBV29-1 to TRBJ1-2; a weak D match, TRBD1 (5 bases). This CDR3 is built from 13 residues. Per the germline V gene, CDR1 is SQVTM and CDR2 is ANQGSEA. The V gene lost 6 bases and the J gene lost 7 bases, with 18 bases spanning the gap. The CDR3 loop is CSVGDSQGRGYTF. CDR3 nucleotide sequence: TGCAGCGTCGGCGACAGCCAAGGGCGTGGCTACACCTTC.

J is TRBJ1-5 and V is TRBV7-2; 8 bases match TRBD1. CDR1 is SGHTA and CDR2 is FQGNSA in the germline V gene. V shed 4 bases, J shed 6 bases, and the junction held 5 bases outside the gene matches. The length of the CDR3 is 14 residues. The CDR3 sequence: CASSSDREGQPQHF. For the CDR3, the DNA is TGTGCCAGCAGCTCGGACAGGGAGGGTCAGCCCCAGCATTTT.

The gene calls are TRBV15 and TRBJ1-2, with a tentative D call TRBD1 (5 bases). From germline, CDR1 is LNHNV and CDR2 YYDKDF (reference sequence). The CDR3 contains 15 residues. Trimming stripped 5 bases from V and 2 bases from J, with 15 bases between. This chain's CDR3 is CATSPRQLGNYGYTF. The DNA for the CDR3 is TGTGCCACCAGCCCGCGACAGCTTGGCAACTATGGCTACACCTTC.

This clone was picked up a small number of times. The chain is built from TRBV7-9 and TRBJ2-7, with D perhaps TRBD1 (5 bases). The CDR3 is made up of 12 amino acids. In germline, CDR1 is SEHNR, CDR2 FQNEAQ (reference sequence). V was cut by 4 bases and J by 5 bases, with 9 bases left in between. CDR3 loop: CASSSQVNEQYF. CDR3 nucleotides: TGTGCCAGCAGCTCACAGGTAAACGAGCAGTACTTC.

This clone appeared a single time. The chain carries TRBV6-2 or TRBV6-3 and TRBJ2-7; TRBD1 aligns across 7 bases. This CDR3 comprises 14 residues. Germline loops: CDR1 MNHEY, CDR2 SVGEGT. J was trimmed by 4 bases and V by 2 bases; bases with no gene match: 5. The CDR3 sequence is CASSYLDRIYEQYF. The CDR3 region has the DNA TGTGCCAGCAGTTACCTGGACAGGATATACGAGCAGTACTTC.

This rearrangement joins TRBV11-2 to TRBJ2-1; D gene uncertain. The CDR3 loop spans 12 amino acids. Trimming removed 5 bases at V and 9 bases at J, with 11 bases between. Germline assignment: CDR1 SGHAT and CDR2 FQNNGV. CDR3 bases: TGTGCCAGCAGCAAAATTAAGGCTGAGCAGTTCTTC. Amino acid sequence: CASSKIKAEQFF.

The rearrangement links TRBV19 to TRBJ1-1; no reliable D call. V lost 1 base to trimming and J lost 11 bases, with 14 bases between them. Per germline, CDR1 LNHDA and CDR2 SQIVND (reference sequence). The CDR3 runs to 13 residues. The DNA of the CDR3 is TGTGCCAGTAGTATAGTGGCAGACTCGGAGGCTTTCTTT. Translating gives CASSIVADSEAFF.

J is TRBJ1-2 and V is TRBV7-9; D remains ambiguous. The CDR3 loop spans 14 amino acids. The germline V gene has CDR1 SEHNR and CDR2 FQNEAQ (reference sequence). The V end was cut by 1 base, the J end by 4 bases, with 10 bases between. The CDR3 is CASSLGLVGYGYTF. The CDR3 DNA reads TGTGCCAGCAGCTTAGGTCTGGTGGGCTATGGCTACACCTTC.

This chain links TRBV7-2 with TRBJ2-1; D perhaps matches TRBD1 (5 bases). Deletions cut 3 bases from V and 10 bases from J, with 13 bases between. There are 13 residues in the CDR3. From germline, CDR1 is SGHTA and CDR2 FQGNSA. The CDR3: CASSLVDRLEQFF. CDR3 sequence (DNA): TGTGCCAGCAGCTTGGTCGACAGATTAGAGCAGTTCTTC.

The chain's CDR3 is CASGRGSRNEQFF. CDR3 bases: TGTGCCAGCGGCAGGGGTTCTCGGAATGAGCAGTTCTTC. This chain connects TRBV7-3 to TRBJ2-1, with D maybe TRBD1 (6 bases). The length of the CDR3 is 13 residues. CDR1 SGHTA and CDR2 FQGTGA come from the germline V gene. V lost 8 bases to trimming and J lost 7 bases, with 15 bases between them.

The chain joins TRBV5-1 to TRBJ2-7, with 7 bases matching TRBD1. V was clipped by 8 bases and J by 3 bases; unmatched bases: 14. The CDR3 is made up of 15 amino acids. Germline values: CDR1 SGHRS, CDR2 YFSETQ. The CDR3 bases are TGCGCCAGAATCGACCGGGACAGTTCCTTCTACGAGCAGTACTTC. Encoded protein: CARIDRDSSFYEQYF.

The rearrangement joins TRBV11-2 to TRBJ2-7; 9 bases match TRBD1. Trimming took 2 bases from V and 1 from J; bases not matched to a gene: 3. CDR1 and CDR2 from the germline V gene are SGHAT and FQNNGV. The CDR3 loop spans 15 amino acids. The CDR3 here is CASSLTGTGSYEQYF. The CDR3 DNA follows: TGTGCCAGCAGCTTAACCGGGACAGGGTCCTACGAGCAGTACTTC. The entire variable domain, with the rest obtained from reference TRBV11-2 and TRBJ2-7, is as follows: EAGVAQSPRYKIIEKRQSVAFWCNPISGHATLYWYQQILGQGPKLLIQFQNNGVVDDSQLPKDRFSAERLKGVDSTLKIQPAKLEDSAVYLCASSLTGTGSYEQYFGPGTRLTVT.